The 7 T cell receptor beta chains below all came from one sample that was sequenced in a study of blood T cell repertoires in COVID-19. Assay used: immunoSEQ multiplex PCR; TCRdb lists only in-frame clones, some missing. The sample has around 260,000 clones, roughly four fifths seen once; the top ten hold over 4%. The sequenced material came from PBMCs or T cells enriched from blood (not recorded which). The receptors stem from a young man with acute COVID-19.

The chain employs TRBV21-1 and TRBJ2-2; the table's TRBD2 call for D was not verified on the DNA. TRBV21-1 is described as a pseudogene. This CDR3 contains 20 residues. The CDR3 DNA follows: TGTGCCAGCAGCAAATCTCCGGCTAGCGGGCCTGTACCGAACACCGGGGAGCTGTTTTTT. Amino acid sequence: CASSKSPASGPVPNTGELFF.

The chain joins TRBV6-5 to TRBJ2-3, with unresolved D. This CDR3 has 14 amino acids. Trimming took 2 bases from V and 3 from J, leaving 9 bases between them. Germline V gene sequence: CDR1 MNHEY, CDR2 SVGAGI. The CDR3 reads CASSYTGLTDTQYF. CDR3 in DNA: TGTGCCAGCAGTTACACCGGGTTAACAGATACGCAGTATTTT.

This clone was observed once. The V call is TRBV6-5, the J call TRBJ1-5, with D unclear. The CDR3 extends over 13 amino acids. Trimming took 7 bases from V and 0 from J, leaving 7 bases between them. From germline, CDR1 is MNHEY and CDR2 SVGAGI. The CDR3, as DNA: TGTGCCAGCAACAACCATAGCAATCAGCCCCAGCATTTT. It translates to CASNNHSNQPQHF.

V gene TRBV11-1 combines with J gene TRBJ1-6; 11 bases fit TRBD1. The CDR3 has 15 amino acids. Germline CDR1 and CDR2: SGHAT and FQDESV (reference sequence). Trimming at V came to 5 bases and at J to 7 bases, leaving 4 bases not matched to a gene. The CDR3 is CASSPGTGGNSPLHF. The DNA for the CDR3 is TGTGCCAGCAGCCCCGGGACAGGGGGAAATTCACCCCTCCACTTT.

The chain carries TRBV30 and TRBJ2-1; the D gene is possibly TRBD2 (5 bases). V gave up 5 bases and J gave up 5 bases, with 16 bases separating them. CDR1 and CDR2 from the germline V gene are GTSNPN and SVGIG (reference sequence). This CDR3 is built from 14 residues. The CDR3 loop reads CAWGRVGLNNEQFF. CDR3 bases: TGTGCCTGGGGTCGTGTTGGACTGAACAATGAGCAGTTCTTC.

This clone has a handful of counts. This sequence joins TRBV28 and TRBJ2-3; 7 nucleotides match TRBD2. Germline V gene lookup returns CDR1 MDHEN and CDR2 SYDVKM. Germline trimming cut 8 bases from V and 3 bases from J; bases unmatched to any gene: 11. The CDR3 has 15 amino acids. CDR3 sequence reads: CASDTGTIVTDTQYF. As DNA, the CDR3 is TGTGCCAGCGACACCGGGACTATCGTAACAGATACGCAGTATTTT.

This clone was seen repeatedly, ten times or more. The CDR3 region has the DNA TGTGCCAGCAGCGCCCGACAGGGCGGCACTGAAGCTTTCTTT. Its protein is CASSARQGGTEAFF. The chain couples TRBV9 to TRBJ1-1; 7 bases line up with TRBD1. Losses at the gene ends were 3 bases for V and 4 bases for J; bases not matched to a gene: 6. The CDR3 extends over 14 amino acids. Per germline, CDR1 SGDLS and CDR2 YYNGEE.